Listed below are T cell receptor beta chains from one sample, sequenced in a study of shared clonotypes between healthy human individuals. Profiling relied on immunoSEQ multiplex PCR, and the TCRdb table lists in-frame clones only, not all of them. The data hold around 1,100,000 clones, with approximately 80% observed a single time. The sample comprised memory CD4+ T cells from PBMCs. These receptors all come from a man aged 18 to 30 in good health. Some clones in this sample may be carry-over from other donors' samples. Each CDR3 is given with its conserved first and last residue. The D gene is left open where the match is weak. For some rows the clone size is stated as once, few or many, or as a class when expanded; others skip it.

CDR3 DNA,CDR3 protein,J gene,clone size,D gene,CDR3 length,V gene
TGTGCCAGCAGCCCATTCTGGTCCGAGCAGTACTTC,CASSPFWSEQYF,TRBJ2-7,once,.,12,TRBV7-9
TGTGCCAGCAGCCCCGGGGGCCATCAGCCCCAGCATTTT,CASSPGGHQPQHF,TRBJ1-5,.,.,13,TRBV11-2
TGTGCCAGCAGCTTGTTGGGGGAGGTGAGGGAAAAACTGTTTTTT,CASSLLGEVREKLFF,TRBJ1-4,.,.,15,TRBV5-4
TGTGCCAGCAGCGCGACAGGGTATGGCTACACCTTC,CASSATGYGYTF,TRBJ1-2,.,TRBD1,12,TRBV11-2
TGCGCCAGCAGCCGCCAGGCCGCCCTAACTCCCTACGAGCAGTACTTC,CASSRQAALTPYEQYF,TRBJ2-7,.,.,16,TRBV4-1
TGTGCCAGCTCACCAGGGGCAGGGTTGGGCTACACCTTC,CASSPGAGLGYTF,TRBJ1-2,.,.,13,TRBV18
TGTGCCAGCAGTGAAGACAGGGCTATGTGGAACATTCAGTACTTC,CASSEDRAMWNIQYF,TRBJ2-4,once,.,15,TRBV2
TGTGCCAGCAGTTTACATCAGTCCCCCTACGAGCAGTACTTC,CASSLHQSPYEQYF,TRBJ2-7,.,.,14,TRBV27
TGTGCCAGCGGACTTAATGGCAGGGCGAAGACCGGGGAGCTGTTTTTT,CASGLNGRAKTGELFF,TRBJ2-2,many,.,16,TRBV27
TGTGCCAGTGGCAGGGGGGTAGGGGGGCCCTACGAGCAGTACTTC,CASGRGVGGPYEQYF,TRBJ2-7,once,.,15,TRBV6-1
TGCGCCAGCAGCTTGGTATGGGACGCCAACCACAATGAGCAGTTCTTC,CASSLVWDANHNEQFF,TRBJ2-1,.,.,16,TRBV5-1
TGTGCCAGCAGTGACAACTCCGGGACAGGGAGGTATGGCTACACCTTC,CASSDNSGTGRYGYTF,TRBJ1-2,.,TRBD1,16,TRBV25-1
TGTGCCAGCAGTTTCTCTCCGGGCGGGCAGTACTTC,CASSFSPGGQYF,TRBJ2-7,once,.,12,TRBV28
TGTGCCATCATGGCGCAAGAGACCCAGTACTTC,CAIMAQETQYF,TRBJ2-5,.,.,11,TRBV10-3
TGTGCCAGCAGCCCCAGCTCTGGAAACACCATATATTTT,CASSPSSGNTIYF,TRBJ1-3,.,.,13,TRBV7-7
TGTGCCAGCAGCGGACAGGAATCCCCAGATACGCAGTATTTT,CASSGQESPDTQYF,TRBJ2-3,.,TRBD1,14,TRBV5-4
TGTGCCAGCAGGGGGCCAGGGGCAACCTACGAGCAGTACTTC,CASRGPGATYEQYF,TRBJ2-7,.,.,14,TRBV28
TGCGCCAGCAGCTTGGACAGTCCTGATAATTCACCCCTCCACTTT,CASSLDSPDNSPLHF,TRBJ1-6,.,.,15,TRBV5-1
TGTGCCAGCAGCTCGGGACAGGGAACCTACAATGAGCAGTTCTTC,CASSSGQGTYNEQFF,TRBJ2-1,.,TRBD1,15,TRBV5-4
TGTGCCAGCAGCTTAGATGACAGGGGGGACACTGAAGCTTTCTTT,CASSLDDRGDTEAFF,TRBJ1-1,.,TRBD1,15,TRBV7-2
TGTGCCAGGACCTTAACGTCTTTCTTT,CARTLTSFF,TRBJ1-1,few,.,9,TRBV5-8
TGTGCCAGCAGTTTTCCCTTTGGAGGGAACTATGGCTACACCTTC,CASSFPFGGNYGYTF,TRBJ1-2,.,.,15,TRBV28
TGTGCCAGCTCACCAGATGCAGGGCTTTATGAAAAACTGTTTTTT,CASSPDAGLYEKLFF,TRBJ1-4,few,.,15,TRBV18
TGTGCCAGCCTTGCAGGGGGGGCGGACTCCTACGAGCAGTACTTC,CASLAGGADSYEQYF,TRBJ2-7,once,.,15,TRBV28
TGCAGCGTTGTGCCTCCGGGGAGCTACGAGCAGTACTTC,CSVVPPGSYEQYF,TRBJ2-7,.,.,13,TRBV29-1
TGCGCCAGCAGCTCGTACATCGGCGGTGGCTACACCTTC,CASSSYIGGGYTF,TRBJ1-2,once,.,13,TRBV5-1